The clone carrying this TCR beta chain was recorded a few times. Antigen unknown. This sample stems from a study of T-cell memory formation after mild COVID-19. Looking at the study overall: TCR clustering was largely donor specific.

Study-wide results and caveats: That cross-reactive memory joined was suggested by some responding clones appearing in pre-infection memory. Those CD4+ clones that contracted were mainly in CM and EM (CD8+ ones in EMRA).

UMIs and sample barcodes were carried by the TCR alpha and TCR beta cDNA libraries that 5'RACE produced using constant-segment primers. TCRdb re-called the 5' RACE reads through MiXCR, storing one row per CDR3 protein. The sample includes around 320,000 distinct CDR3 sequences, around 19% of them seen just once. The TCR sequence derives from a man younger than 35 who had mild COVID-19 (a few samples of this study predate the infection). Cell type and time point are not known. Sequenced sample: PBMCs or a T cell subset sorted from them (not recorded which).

The CDR3 reads CASSIRGGQVSNQPQHF. The CDR3 DNA reads as TGTGCCAGTAGTATTCGGGGCGGACAGGTGAGCAATCAGCCCCAGCATTTT. The rearrangement uses TRBV19 and TRBJ1-5, with 7 positions matching TRBD1. This CDR3 spans 17 amino acids. The V and J ends lost 3 bases and 1 base, in that order; junction bases with no gene match: 9. Germline lookup yields CDR1 LNHDA and CDR2 SQIVND (reference sequence).